This T cell receptor (beta chain) was captured in a study of control samples from healthy donors and cancer patients. The germline V and J ends were trimmed by 5 bases and 1 base, with 14 bases remaining between them. CDR1 is MNHEY and CDR2 is SVGAGI in the germline V gene. This CDR3 has 15 residues. Profiled with immunoSEQ multiplex PCR; TCRdb holds only in-frame clones, not every one. The data show about 34,000 clones, about 94% seen once. The sequence was collected from a man aged 35 to 55 with colorectal cancer. Input material: PBMCs. The V gene is TRBV6-5, the J gene TRBJ1-1; D gene uncertain. For the CDR3, the DNA is TGTGCCAGCAGTACCCCCATGGCAGGGAACACTGAAGCTTTCTTT. Its protein is CASSTPMAGNTEAFF.